This TCR beta chain was captured in a study of tumor-infiltrating lymphocytes in primary liver carcinoma. Co-extracted RNA and DNA came from 20-30 mg of unsorted bulk tissue. Treatment of the patients' primary liver carcinoma consisted of surgical resection. V lost 1 base and J 14 bases, leaving 20 bases between the germline ends. This CDR3 region has 13 residues. Germline V gene sequence: CDR1 GTSNPN, CDR2 SVGIG (reference sequence). Constant-region priming of approximately 500 ng total RNA yielded TCR beta cDNA. Three nested multiplex PCR rounds of slightly modified ARM-PCR generated TCR beta libraries. TRBV1-TRBV30 forward primers and a C-beta reverse primer were used in the first two PCR rounds, which each ran for 9 to 10 cycles. TCRdb called the multiplex PCR reads again in MiXCR, with one record for every CDR3 protein. The sample carries roughly 100,000 distinct CDR3 sequences, around 80% recorded once.

The source is a man aged 40-49 years with primary liver carcinoma and hepatitis B virus infection. What was sequenced was liver tumor tissue from sampling region 3. Noted subset: tumor region T3, left-lateral pole. The chain recombines TRBV30 with TRBJ1-1, with D unresolved. Written as DNA, the CDR3 is TGTGCCTGGAGTGCGGATAGGAGGACTGAAACCTTCTTT. This codes for CAWSADRRTETFF.